Below, 28 T cell receptor beta chains from the same sample are listed, as sequenced in a study of control samples from healthy donors and cancer patients. The data were produced by immunoSEQ multiplex PCR, yet TCRdb's version contains in-frame clones alone and is incomplete. The sample includes around 120,000 clones, more than 75% of them seen just once. Sequencing used blood. The origin of the receptors is a man aged 55 to 70 in good health.

This rearrangement joins TRBV6-6 to TRBJ2-1, with TRBD2 matching over 15 bases. The germline V gene has CDR1 MNHNY and CDR2 SVGAGI (reference sequence). J lost 8 bases, V lost 4 bases, and 6 bases had no gene match. The CDR3 spans 16 residues. The DNA for the CDR3 is TGTGCCAGCAGTTCTCACGGACTAGCGGGGGGGGATGAGCAGTTCTTC. It codes for CASSSHGLAGGDEQFF.

This sequence joins TRBV20-1 and TRBJ1-5, with D possibly being TRBD1 (5 bases). The CDR3 has 16 amino acids. CDR1 and CDR2 (germline): DFQATT, SNEGSKA (reference sequence). The V and J ends lost 3 bases and 4 bases respectively, with 19 bases between them. The CDR3 DNA is TGCAGTGCTAGTACCGGTTCAGGGACGGTGAATCAGCCCCAGCATTTT. Translating gives CSASTGSGTVNQPQHF.

This rearrangement joins TRBV19 to TRBJ1-4, with D possibly matching TRBD1 (5 bases). Germline CDR1 is LNHDA and CDR2 is SQIVND (reference sequence). The CDR3 has 16 residues. Trimming removed 6 bases from V and 4 bases from J, with 18 bases in between. The CDR3 DNA sequence: TGTGCCAGTAGGACATCCGGGGCTAGGGGTAATGAAAAACTGTTTTTT. It translates to CASRTSGARGNEKLFF.

V gene TRBV24-1 combines with J gene TRBJ2-7; D not resolved. Trimming shortened V by 0 bases and J by 9 bases, and 14 bases separated the two germline ends. CDR3 length equals 14 residues. The germline gives CDR1 KGHDR, CDR2 SFDVKD. DNA for the CDR3: TGTGCCACCAGTGATTTGGGTGGTTTAGTCGGGCAGTACTTC. Its protein is CATSDLGGLVGQYF.

The chain combines TRBV5-6 with TRBJ2-3; TRBD2 matches at 10 bases. The CDR3 runs 17 residues. The V and J ends lost 1 base and 4 bases, in that order; junction bases with no gene match: 9. CDR1 is SGHDT, CDR2 YYEEEE, per germline. The CDR3: CASSLSPAGGHADTQYF. CDR3 DNA sequence: TGTGCCAGCAGCTTGAGTCCAGCGGGGGGGCATGCAGATACGCAGTATTTT. Complete variable domain (other parts from reference TRBV5-6 and TRBJ2-3): DAGVTQSPTHLIKTRGQQVTLRCSPKSGHDTVSWYQQALGQGPQFIFQYYEEEERQRGNFPDRFSGHQFPNYSSELNVNALLLGDSALYLCASSLSPAGGHADTQYFGPGTRLTVL.

The V and J genes are TRBV4-1 and TRBJ2-7, with a weak D call TRBD2 (6 bases). This CDR3 contains 14 residues. Trimming cost V 5 bases and J 5 bases, with 16 bases left between them. CDR1 and CDR2 (germline): MGHRA, YSYEKL. The DNA for the CDR3 is TGCGCCAGCAGCTCTCGGGAGAGGCGAGACGAGCAGTACTTC. It specifies CASSSRERRDEQYF.

The chain uses TRBV5-5 and TRBJ1-6, with 8 bases fitting TRBD1. Germline CDR1 is SGHKS and CDR2 is YYEKEE (reference sequence). The CDR3 loop spans 17 amino acids. With V trimmed by 3 bases and J by 7 bases, 12 bases remained unmatched. The CDR3 sequence: CASSWTGIGGPNSPLHF. DNA of the CDR3: TGTGCCAGCAGCTGGACAGGGATCGGAGGCCCGAATTCACCCCTCCACTTT.

The chain employs TRBV27 and TRBJ2-3, with a possible D match to TRBD2 (6 bases). This CDR3 comprises 20 residues. Germline V gene lookup returns CDR1 MNHEY and CDR2 SMNVEV (reference sequence). Between the trimmed V and J ends, which lost 1 base and 1 base, there was a span of 24 bases. CDR3 in DNA: TGTGCCAGCAGTTTATTCGGCGGGACTGCGAGGGGCCACGGCACAGATACGCAGTATTTT. Translated, it gives CASSLFGGTARGHGTDTQYF.

V gene TRBV28 combines with J gene TRBJ1-1; D call uncertain. Looked up from germline, CDR1 is MDHEN and CDR2 is SYDVKM. V shed 2 bases and J shed 10 bases, with 17 bases lying between them. The CDR3 spans 14 residues. The CDR3 here is CASSLRLTRRSAFF. The CDR3 nucleotides read TGTGCCAGCAGTTTACGGCTCACGAGGCGATCAGCTTTCTTT.

Concerning this clone: One end of the junction varies from germline; a read error may be responsible. The genes are TRBV7-9 and TRBJ1-6; the D is unclear. The CDR3 has 17 amino acids. CDR1 and CDR2 from the germline V gene are SEHNR and FQNEAQ (reference sequence). The chain's CDR3 is CASSRLLLTEDNSPLHF. DNA for the CDR3: TGTGCCAGCAGCCGATTGCTACTCACCGAGGATAACTCACCCCTCCACTTT.

The CDR3 region is CASSWDSAGARDTQYF. DNA for the CDR3: TGTGCCAGCAGCTGGGATTCAGCGGGGGCCAGAGATACGCAGTATTTT. The V and J genes are TRBV7-2 and TRBJ2-3, with 8 positions matching TRBD2. V lost 4 bases and J lost 5; bases outside the gene matches: 11. Germline-derived CDR1 and CDR2 are SGHTA and FQGNSA. The CDR3 contains 16 residues.

The chain uses TRBV28 and TRBJ2-3, with 7 positions matching TRBD1. This CDR3 is 14 amino acids long. V lost 1 base, J lost 6 bases, and 4 bases stayed unmatched. CDR1 is MDHEN and CDR2 is SYDVKM in the germline V gene. The CDR3 reads CASSLSTGLDTQYF. As DNA, the CDR3 is TGTGCCAGCAGTTTATCGACAGGGTTGGATACGCAGTATTTT.

V is TRBV19 and J is TRBJ1-5, with D tentatively TRBD1 (5 bases). Trimming removed 11 bases at V and 6 bases at J, with 20 bases between. From germline, CDR1 is LNHDA and CDR2 SQIVND (reference sequence). CDR3 size: 14 residues. The CDR3 protein is CASQVGQGSQPQHF. The CDR3 nucleotides read TGTGCCTCCCAGGTAGGCCAGGGCAGTCAGCCCCAGCATTTT.

This rearrangement joins TRBV24-1 to TRBJ1-2; the D is unclear. Germline V CDR1 and CDR2: KGHDR, SFDVKD. V dropped 4 bases and J dropped 2 bases, with 10 bases sitting between them. CDR3 length: 14 amino acids. The CDR3 loop reads CATSDPTVNYGYTF. The CDR3, as DNA: TGTGCCACCAGTGACCCCACAGTGAACTATGGCTACACCTTC.

J is TRBJ2-7 and V is TRBV14; 7 bases are shared with TRBD1. The trim removed 2 bases at V and 6 bases at J, leaving 10 bases unmatched. Germline V gene sequence: CDR1 SGHDN, CDR2 FVKESK. The CDR3 covers 15 residues. CDR3 nucleotide sequence: TGTGCCAGCAGCCAACTGACAGGGCTGATAGGCGAGCAGTACTTC. Translation: CASSQLTGLIGEQYF. Filled out from reference TRBV14 and TRBJ2-7, the complete variable domain reads EAGVTQFPSHSVIEKGQTVTLRCDPISGHDNLYWYRRVMGKEIKFLLHFVKESKQDESGMPNNRFLAERTGGTYSTLKVQPAELEDSGVYFCASSQLTGLIGEQYFGPGTRLTVT.

V usage is TRBV9 and J usage is TRBJ1-4, with unresolved D. Trimming left V 5 bases short and J 8 bases short, with 7 bases between. Per germline, CDR1 SGDLS and CDR2 YYNGEE. The CDR3 covers 11 residues. DNA of the CDR3: TGTGCCAGCAGTAACTCGGAAAAACTGTTTTTT. It yields the protein CASSNSEKLFF. Together with reference TRBV9 and TRBJ1-4, the CDR3 gives the full variable domain: DSGVTQTPKHLITATGQRVTLRCSPRSGDLSVYWYQQSLDQGLQFLIQYYNGEERAKGNILERFSAQQFPDLHSELNLSSLELGDSALYFCASSNSEKLFFGSGTQLSVL.

The chain employs TRBV4-1 and TRBJ1-5; D is perhaps TRBD1 (5 bases). The CDR3 runs to 13 residues. CDR1 MGHRA and CDR2 YSYEKL come from the germline V gene. The V gene lost 4 bases and the J gene lost 6 bases, with 10 bases spanning the gap. The CDR3 loop reads CASSLEQGQPQHF. As DNA, the CDR3 is TGCGCCAGCAGCCTCGAGCAGGGTCAGCCCCAGCATTTT.

The chain carries TRBV25-1 and TRBJ1-3, with D perhaps matching TRBD1 (5 bases). The CDR3 length is 13 residues. V lost 6 bases to trimming and J lost 8 bases, with 14 bases between them. Germline V gene lookup returns CDR1 MGHDK and CDR2 SYGVNS. The CDR3 DNA reads as TGTGCCAGCAGGGGCCGGGGCTCGTACACCATATATTTT. Protein: CASRGRGSYTIYF.

This clone was seen only a few times. This chain links TRBV24-1 with TRBJ2-1; D perhaps matches TRBD2 (5 bases). V was shortened by 5 bases and J by 8 bases, with 15 bases between the two germline ends. The CDR3 totals 14 residues. CDR1 is KGHDR, CDR2 SFDVKD, per germline. As DNA, the CDR3 is TGTGCCACCAGTGGATACCTCGAGGGCCATGAGCAGTTCTTC. Amino acid sequence: CATSGYLEGHEQFF.

The rearrangement joins TRBV7-3 to TRBJ2-3, with TRBD2 matching 11 bases. Trimming removed 7 bases from V and 2 bases from J; junction bases left unmatched: 5. The CDR3 spans 15 residues. Germline CDR1 SGHTA, CDR2 FQGTGA. In DNA form, the CDR3 reads TGTGCCAGCACACTAGCGGGGGCAATCACAGATACGCAGTATTTT. Its protein is CASTLAGAITDTQYF. Complete variable domain (other parts from reference TRBV7-3 and TRBJ2-3): GAGVSQTPSNKVTEKGKYVELRCDPISGHTALYWYRQSLGQGPEFLIYFQGTGAADDSGLPNDRFFAVRPEGSVSTLKIQRTERGDSAVYLCASTLAGAITDTQYFGPGTRLTVL.

The chain is built from TRBV9 and TRBJ2-2; tentatively, D is TRBD2 (5 bases). This CDR3 is built from 16 residues. V lost 3 bases and J lost 2, with 14 bases in between. Germline V gene lookup returns CDR1 SGDLS and CDR2 YYNGEE. CDR3 protein: CASSAPGISNTGELFF. In DNA, the CDR3 is TGTGCCAGCAGCGCCCCCGGGATTTCAAACACCGGGGAGCTGTTTTTT.

The chain has TRBV9 and TRBJ2-7; TRBD1 matches at 8 bases. The CDR3 extends over 14 amino acids. V lost 0 bases and J lost 6; bases outside the gene matches: 5. Germline lookup yields CDR1 SGDLS and CDR2 YYNGEE. This CDR3 reads CASSVVQGAGEQYF. CDR3 nucleotides: TGTGCCAGCAGCGTAGTTCAGGGGGCTGGCGAGCAGTACTTC.

V gene TRBV4-2 combines with J gene TRBJ1-1; the D is unclear. The length of the CDR3 is 14 residues. Deletions cut 0 bases from V and 11 bases from J, with 16 bases between. CDR1 is LGHNA and CDR2 is YNFKEQ in the germline V gene. CDR3 region: CASSQDLLASRAFF. The CDR3, as DNA: TGTGCCAGCAGCCAAGATTTACTTGCAAGTCGGGCTTTCTTT.

The chain recombines TRBV7-8 with TRBJ2-5, with D tentatively TRBD1 (5 bases). CDR1 is SGHVS and CDR2 is FQNEAQ in the germline V gene. CDR3 length: 14 amino acids. The V gene lost 1 base and the J gene lost 7 bases, with 13 bases spanning the gap. CDR3 residues: CASSLVSGPGTQYF. The CDR3 nucleotides read TGTGCCAGCAGCTTAGTATCAGGGCCAGGGACCCAGTACTTC.

This chain uses TRBV6-5 with TRBJ1-4; a weak D match, TRBD1 (5 bases). The CDR3 contains 14 residues. Germline CDR1 reads MNHEY; CDR2 reads SVGAGI. V was trimmed by 0 bases and J by 7 bases, leaving 9 bases between them. CDR3 nucleotides: TGTGCCAGCAGTTACTCCGGGGGTGCTGAAAAACTGTTTTTT. Its protein is CASSYSGGAEKLFF.

The V call is TRBV24-1, the J call TRBJ1-2; D not certain. V was pared by 3 bases and J by 4 bases, with 11 bases between. Germline values: CDR1 KGHDR, CDR2 SFDVKD. CDR3 size: 14 residues. The CDR3 coding sequence is TGTGCCACCAGTGATGCGGGATCGAGCTATGGCTACACCTTC. This gives the protein CATSDAGSSYGYTF.

J is TRBJ1-4 and V is TRBV6-5, with TRBD1 as a possible D gene (5 bases). Trimming removed 8 bases from V and 2 bases from J, with 15 bases in between. Germline CDR1 is MNHEY and CDR2 is SVGAGI. This CDR3 is built from 15 residues. In nucleotides, the CDR3 is TGTGCCAGCCAGATGCAGGGCGTTACTAATGAAAAACTGTTTTTT. This sequence encodes CASQMQGVTNEKLFF.

V is TRBV5-1 and J is TRBJ2-3; D possibly corresponds to TRBD1 (6 bases). Trimming took 2 bases from V and 0 from J, leaving 16 bases between them. Germline assignment: CDR1 SGHRS and CDR2 YFSETQ. The CDR3 spans 17 residues. This chain's CDR3 is CASSLNREMISTDTQYF. The DNA of the CDR3 is TGCGCCAGCAGCTTAAACAGGGAAATGATTAGCACAGATACGCAGTATTTT.